This T cell receptor (beta chain) was profiled in a study of neurological immune-mediated disorders. Turning to the study itself: Multiple sclerosis patients (n of about 35) included approximately 31 with relapsing-remitting and 3 with secondary progressive disease. Study-wide points: The greatest TCR clonal expansion appeared in HTLV-1-associated myelopathy and the smallest, falling below healthy controls, in multiple sclerosis.

Germline V gives CDR1 WSHSY, CDR2 SAAADI. The CDR3 length is 14 residues. Synthesis of cDNA was accomplished via 5'RACE employing 10-nucleotide random UMIs. Every sequencing run gave over 200 million TCR-beta sequences, taken from 15-18 subjects. TCRdb analysed the 5' RACE reads with MiXCR anew, one entry per CDR3 protein. The table has 45,000 to 60,000 distinct CDR3 sequences, under 3% seen once; the top ten hold approximately 3%. Details on this clonotype: Its target is unknown. This may stem from a read error, because a much larger clone lies one nucleotide away.

This sequence originates from a man aged 45-65 years with multiple sclerosis. The J gene is TRBJ1-5, the V gene TRBV10-2; 7 nucleotides line up with TRBD1. The sample comprised PBMCs. The CDR3 spells CTSTGAAGNQPQHF. The CDR3 coding sequence is TGCACCAGCACAGGGGCTGCGGGCAATCAGCCCCAGCATTTT.